A selection of T cell receptor beta chains follows, all from one sample in a study of T cell responses to AZD1222 COVID-19 vaccine. TCRdb's copy holds only in-frame clones and misses some; the assay was immunoSEQ multiplex PCR. The repertoire holds about 92,000 clones, with over 75% as singletons. The sequencing used peripheral blood, collected on day 0 of AZD1222 vaccination. Source of these receptors: an adult in good health. Each CDR3 is given with its conserved first and last residue. D genes are given only for firm matches. Clone sizes are given selectively: once, few, many, or a class where the clone is expanded.

size: few
V: TRBV7-2
J: TRBJ1-2
D: -
DNA: TGTGCCAGCAGCTTATCTACGGGACTCGGGGGCTACACCTTC
CDR3: CASSLSTGLGGYTF

size: -
V: TRBV15
J: TRBJ1-5
D: -
DNA: TGTGCCACCAGCAGAAGTTTTCGTGAGGCAGCCCAGCATTTT
CDR3: CATSRSFREAAQHF

size: -
V: TRBV19
J: TRBJ2-2
D: -
DNA: TGTGCCAGTAGTCAACGGGGACTCACCGTCACCGGGGAGCTGTTTTTT
CDR3: CASSQRGLTVTGELFF

size: -
V: TRBV4-2
J: TRBJ2-1
D: TRBD2
DNA: TGTGCCAGCAGCCAAGGGACTAGCGGGAGGAGCTCCTACAATGAGCAGTTCTTC
CDR3: CASSQGTSGRSSYNEQFF

size: -
V: TRBV3-1/TRBV3-2
J: TRBJ1-6
D: -
DNA: TGTGCCAGCAGCCAAGGACGGAGTAATTCACCCCTCCACTTT
CDR3: CASSQGRSNSPLHF

size: once
V: TRBV19
J: TRBJ1-2
D: TRBD1
DNA: TGTGCCAGTAGTATAGATCTCGACAGGGGGCGAGATGGCTACACCTTC
CDR3: CASSIDLDRGRDGYTF

size: once
V: TRBV6-1
J: TRBJ1-1
D: -
DNA: TGTGCCAGCAGTGAATGGGGCAATACTGAAGCTTTCTTT
CDR3: CASSEWGNTEAFF

size: -
V: TRBV4-1
J: TRBJ2-1
D: -
DNA: TGCGCCAGCAGCCAAGATGGAAGGTATGAGCAGTTCTTC
CDR3: CASSQDGRYEQFF

size: -
V: TRBV5-1
J: TRBJ2-1
D: TRBD2
DNA: TGCGCCAGCAGCTTGGGGTCAGCGGGAGGTGTCAATGAGCAGTTCTTC
CDR3: CASSLGSAGGVNEQFF

size: -
V: TRBV12-2
J: TRBJ2-3
D: -
DNA: TGTGCAAGTCGCTTAGAACTGGGACAAAGCACAGATACGCAGTATTTT
CDR3: CASRLELGQSTDTQYF

size: -
V: TRBV5-1
J: TRBJ2-2
D: TRBD2
DNA: TGCGCCAGCAGCCGGGGGACTAGCAACACCGGGGAGCTGTTTTTT
CDR3: CASSRGTSNTGELFF

size: few
V: TRBV9
J: TRBJ2-1
D: -
DNA: TGTGCCAGCAGCGTAGGGACAGACGGTGCAAATGAGCAGTTCTTC
CDR3: CASSVGTDGANEQFF

size: -
V: TRBV5-5
J: TRBJ2-2
D: TRBD1
DNA: TGTGCCAGCAGCACGGGACAGGGAAACACCGGGGAGCTGTTTTTT
CDR3: CASSTGQGNTGELFF

size: -
V: TRBV7-2
J: TRBJ2-3
D: -
DNA: TGTGCCAGCAGCCTCTACACAGGGACCAGCACAGATACGCAGTATTTT
CDR3: CASSLYTGTSTDTQYF

size: -
V: TRBV10-2
J: TRBJ1-2
D: -
DNA: TGCGCCAGCAGTGCGGGGAAAGCTAACTATGGCTACACCTTC
CDR3: CASSAGKANYGYTF

size: -
V: TRBV6-5
J: TRBJ2-7
D: -
DNA: TGTGCCAGCAGTACCAACTGGTCCCCCACCTACGAGCAGTACTTC
CDR3: CASSTNWSPTYEQYF

size: -
V: TRBV11-2
J: TRBJ2-7
D: -
DNA: TGTGCCAGCAGCCCCCTACGCTACGAGCAGTACTTC
CDR3: CASSPLRYEQYF

size: -
V: TRBV27
J: TRBJ1-1
D: -
DNA: TGTGCCAGCACCAGAGGGCAGGGTCATGAAGCTTTCTTT
CDR3: CASTRGQGHEAFF

size: -
V: TRBV10-2
J: TRBJ1-5
D: TRBD1
DNA: TGCGCCAGCAGGGACAGGTATAGCAATCAGCCCCAGCATTTT
CDR3: CASRDRYSNQPQHF

size: -
V: TRBV2
J: TRBJ1-5
D: TRBD1
DNA: TGTGCCGGATCGACAGGGGGCAATCAGCCCCAGCATTTT
CDR3: CAGSTGGNQPQHF

size: -
V: TRBV5-1
J: TRBJ2-1
D: TRBD1
DNA: TGCGCCAGCAGAGACGGGACAGTCAATGAGCAGTTCTTC
CDR3: CASRDGTVNEQFF

size: -
V: TRBV10-1
J: TRBJ1-2
D: -
DNA: TGCGCCAGCAGTGAGTCAGGGAACTATGGCTACACCTTC
CDR3: CASSESGNYGYTF

size: -
V: TRBV5-8
J: TRBJ1-2
D: TRBD1
DNA: TGTGCCAGCAGCATAGGACAGGGGGCAGGAGGCTACACCTTC
CDR3: CASSIGQGAGGYTF

size: -
V: TRBV5-4
J: TRBJ2-7
D: -
DNA: TGTGCCAGCAGCCGGTACGAGGGCGGCGAGCAGTACTTC
CDR3: CASSRYEGGEQYF

size: -
V: TRBV5-6
J: TRBJ2-5
D: TRBD2
DNA: TGTGCCAGCAGCTTTATCACTAGCGGGAGAAAGACCCAGTACTTC
CDR3: CASSFITSGRKTQYF

size: -
V: TRBV4-1
J: TRBJ2-3
D: -
DNA: TGCGCCAGCAGCCAGGTCGGCGGCCCAGATACGCAGTATTTT
CDR3: CASSQVGGPDTQYF

size: -
V: TRBV28
J: TRBJ2-7
D: TRBD2
DNA: TGTGCCAGCAGTGCCCCTAGCGGGCGGAACGAGCAGTACTTC
CDR3: CASSAPSGRNEQYF

size: once
V: TRBV7-8
J: TRBJ2-1
D: -
DNA: TGTGCCAGCACCCCAATTCTGGCCTCCTACAATGAGCAGTTCTTC
CDR3: CASTPILASYNEQFF

size: once
V: TRBV2
J: TRBJ2-3
D: -
DNA: TGTGCCAGCCGAGACACGTACCAGAACACAGATACGCAGTATTTT
CDR3: CASRDTYQNTDTQYF

size: -
V: TRBV6-2/TRBV6-3
J: TRBJ2-7
D: -
DNA: TGTGCCAGCAGTTACGGGCGCAGGGCAGGCGAGCAGTACTTC
CDR3: CASSYGRRAGEQYF

size: -
V: TRBV7-9
J: TRBJ2-3
D: -
DNA: TGTGCCAGCAGCGTAGGGACTAGCACAGATACGCAGTATTTT
CDR3: CASSVGTSTDTQYF

size: -
V: TRBV28
J: TRBJ2-1
D: -
DNA: TGTGCCAGCAGTCGCGACAGCCCTATGTTCTTC
CDR3: CASSRDSPMFF

size: -
V: TRBV6-5
J: TRBJ2-7
D: TRBD1
DNA: TGTGCCAGCATAGGGACAGGGGTCGGTGGGCAGTACTTC
CDR3: CASIGTGVGGQYF

size: -
V: TRBV11-3
J: TRBJ1-1
D: -
DNA: TGTGCCAGCAGCTTAGGGCGTTCCTCCGAAGCTTTCTTT
CDR3: CASSLGRSSEAFF

size: -
V: TRBV18
J: TRBJ1-5
D: -
DNA: TGTGCCAGCTCACCGGGGAGGTCGGAGAATCAGCCCCAGCATTTT
CDR3: CASSPGRSENQPQHF

size: -
V: TRBV10-1
J: TRBJ1-1
D: -
DNA: TGCGCCAGCAGCCTCGCGCGGGGGGCTGAAGCTTTCTTT
CDR3: CASSLARGAEAFF

size: -
V: TRBV19
J: TRBJ2-7
D: TRBD1
DNA: TGTGCCAGTTCCGGGACAGGGGCCTACGAGCAGTACTTC
CDR3: CASSGTGAYEQYF

size: few
V: TRBV10-1
J: TRBJ2-1
D: -
DNA: TGCGCCAGCAGTGAGTCGGCTAGGGTCCTCAATGAGCAGTTCTTC
CDR3: CASSESARVLNEQFF

size: -
V: TRBV5-1
J: TRBJ2-3
D: -
DNA: TGCGCCAGCAGCTTAGACACGGGCGGAGATACGCAGTATTTT
CDR3: CASSLDTGGDTQYF

size: -
V: TRBV28
J: TRBJ1-6
D: -
DNA: TGTGCCAGCAAGAGGGACGTCTCAACCAATTCACCCCTCCACTTT
CDR3: CASKRDVSTNSPLHF

size: -
V: TRBV7-9
J: TRBJ1-3
D: TRBD1
DNA: TGTGCCAGCAGCCCGGGACAGGGCCTAAACACCATATATTTT
CDR3: CASSPGQGLNTIYF

size: -
V: TRBV3-1/TRBV3-2
J: TRBJ2-7
D: TRBD1
DNA: TGTGCCAGCAGCCAAGGACAGGGGATCTACGAGCAGTACTTC
CDR3: CASSQGQGIYEQYF

size: -
V: TRBV7-2
J: TRBJ2-2
D: -
DNA: TGTGCCAGCAGCTTAGTTCGGGGAAGCACCGGGGAGCTGTTTTTT
CDR3: CASSLVRGSTGELFF

size: -
V: TRBV6-5
J: TRBJ1-1
D: -
DNA: TGTGCCAGCAGTTTTAATAGGGAGGTCTTGCCTGAAGCTTTCTTT
CDR3: CASSFNREVLPEAFF

size: -
V: TRBV2
J: TRBJ2-1
D: -
DNA: TGTGCCAGCAGTGAAGTAGGATACAATGAGCAGTTCTTC
CDR3: CASSEVGYNEQFF

size: -
V: TRBV5-1
J: TRBJ2-6
D: -
DNA: TGCGCCAGCAGCTGGGACCTCTCTGGGGCCAACGTCCTGACTTTC
CDR3: CASSWDLSGANVLTF

size: -
V: TRBV7-6
J: TRBJ2-5
D: TRBD2
DNA: TGTGCCAGCAGCTTATTGGGCCCGGGACTAGGTTGGCGTTTAGGAGAGACCCAGTACTTC
CDR3: CASSLLGPGLGWRLGETQYF

size: -
V: TRBV7-2
J: TRBJ1-4
D: -
DNA: TGTGCCAGCAGCTGGGCGGGGGGAGCAACTAATGAAAAACTGTTTTTT
CDR3: CASSWAGGATNEKLFF

size: -
V: TRBV27
J: TRBJ1-1
D: TRBD1
DNA: TGTGCCAGCAGTTTAATGGGACAGCTGAACACTGAAGCTTTCTTT
CDR3: CASSLMGQLNTEAFF

size: -
V: TRBV24-1
J: TRBJ1-2
D: -
DNA: TGTGCCACCAGTGATCAGTACCGGGCGGACTATGGCTACACCTTC
CDR3: CATSDQYRADYGYTF

size: -
V: TRBV27
J: TRBJ2-5
D: TRBD2
DNA: TGTGCCAGCAGGCTAGCGGGGGTTGAGACCCAGTACTTC
CDR3: CASRLAGVETQYF

size: -
V: TRBV5-1
J: TRBJ2-7
D: -
DNA: TGCGCCAGCAGCTTGGGGTCCCTGGGACCAAGGAGCGAGCAGTACTTC
CDR3: CASSLGSLGPRSEQYF

size: -
V: TRBV19
J: TRBJ1-5
D: TRBD1
DNA: TGTGCCAGTAGGAGGACAGGGGGCAATCAGCCCCAGCATTTT
CDR3: CASRRTGGNQPQHF

size: once
V: TRBV29-1
J: TRBJ2-7
D: TRBD1
DNA: TGCAGCGTTAGGGACAGGGGGGACAGCTACGAGCAGTACTTC
CDR3: CSVRDRGDSYEQYF

size: -
V: TRBV6-5
J: TRBJ2-3
D: TRBD2
DNA: TGTGCCAGCAGTTACTCGGGGGCGGGAGGCCCAGATACGCAGTATTTT
CDR3: CASSYSGAGGPDTQYF